These T cell receptor beta chains were read from a single sample in a study of cytotoxic CD8 clonotypes in ibrutinib-treated CLL. Profiled with immunoSEQ multiplex PCR; TCRdb holds only in-frame clones, not every one. This table has 150,000 or so clones, 88% appearing once. The sequencing here drew on PBMCs, taken at disease progression, from a patient treated with ibrutinib. The receptors here all came from a human donor with chronic lymphocytic leukemia. Each CDR3 is given with its conserved first and last residue. D genes are given only for firm matches. A row's size may be missing; if present it is once, few, many or a size class.

d_gene: NA; abundance: NA; j_gene: TRBJ2-1; v_gene: TRBV6-5; CDR3nt: TGTGCCAGCAGACGAAGGACGGGGGAGCAGTTCTTC; CDR3aa: CASRRRTGEQFF
d_gene: TRBD1; abundance: once; j_gene: TRBJ2-2; v_gene: TRBV5-5; CDR3nt: TGTGCCTCGGAGGGGACAGGGGGACGGGAGCTGTTTTTT; CDR3aa: CASEGTGGRELFF
d_gene: NA; abundance: NA; j_gene: TRBJ1-3; v_gene: TRBV7-8; CDR3nt: TGTGCCAGCAGCTTTGGACAGTTCGGCTCTGGAAACACCATATATTTT; CDR3aa: CASSFGQFGSGNTIYF
d_gene: NA; abundance: NA; j_gene: TRBJ2-5; v_gene: TRBV5-6; CDR3nt: TGTGCCAGCAGGATGAGAGAGACCCAGTACTTC; CDR3aa: CASRMRETQYF
d_gene: TRBD2; abundance: NA; j_gene: TRBJ2-7; v_gene: TRBV5-4; CDR3nt: TGTGCCAGCAGCTTGGGGGCTAGCGGAACCTACGAGCAGTACTTC; CDR3aa: CASSLGASGTYEQYF
d_gene: TRBD1; abundance: few; j_gene: TRBJ1-5; v_gene: TRBV7-9; CDR3nt: TGTGCCAGCAGCTCCCTGGGACAGTTTAACCAGCCCCAGCATTTT; CDR3aa: CASSSLGQFNQPQHF
d_gene: NA; abundance: NA; j_gene: TRBJ1-5; v_gene: TRBV28; CDR3nt: TGTGCCAGCAGTTTTCTTGCCCCTCAGCCCCAGCATTTT; CDR3aa: CASSFLAPQPQHF
d_gene: NA; abundance: NA; j_gene: TRBJ1-2; v_gene: TRBV30; CDR3nt: TGTGCCTGGAGTGTACGACGGAACTATGGCTACACCTTC; CDR3aa: CAWSVRRNYGYTF
d_gene: NA; abundance: NA; j_gene: TRBJ2-5; v_gene: TRBV28; CDR3nt: TGTGCCGGGCGGGAACGACCCGGAGAGACCCAGTACTTC; CDR3aa: CAGRERPGETQYF
d_gene: TRBD1; abundance: NA; j_gene: TRBJ2-4; v_gene: TRBV6-6; CDR3nt: TGTGCCAGCAGTCGTGCACAGGGGGCGAGTACCATTCAGTACTTC; CDR3aa: CASSRAQGASTIQYF
d_gene: NA; abundance: NA; j_gene: TRBJ1-5; v_gene: TRBV28; CDR3nt: TGTGCCAGCAGCCTGGACATACTCAATCAGCCCCAGCATTTT; CDR3aa: CASSLDILNQPQHF
d_gene: TRBD2; abundance: NA; j_gene: TRBJ2-7; v_gene: TRBV14; CDR3nt: TGTGCCAGCAGCCTAGCGGGAGGCACCTACGAGCAGTACTTC; CDR3aa: CASSLAGGTYEQYF
d_gene: NA; abundance: NA; j_gene: TRBJ2-1; v_gene: TRBV11-3; CDR3nt: TGTGCCAGCAGCTCGGGACTCCGGGGCGGTGAGCAGTTCTTC; CDR3aa: CASSSGLRGGEQFF
d_gene: NA; abundance: NA; j_gene: TRBJ2-7; v_gene: TRBV30; CDR3nt: TGTGCCTGGAGTGTCAGCTCCTACGAGCAGTACTTC; CDR3aa: CAWSVSSYEQYF
d_gene: NA; abundance: NA; j_gene: TRBJ1-2; v_gene: TRBV27; CDR3nt: TGTGCCAGCAGTTTCTCGCCTGGGGCAGGGGAGACCTATGGCTACACCTTC; CDR3aa: CASSFSPGAGETYGYTF
d_gene: NA; abundance: NA; j_gene: TRBJ1-3; v_gene: TRBV19; CDR3nt: TGTGCCAGTAGTAGGCCCCATGGGTCTGGAAACACCATATATTTT; CDR3aa: CASSRPHGSGNTIYF
d_gene: NA; abundance: few; j_gene: TRBJ1-1; v_gene: TRBV23-1; CDR3nt: TGCGCCAGCAACCCCTCGTGGGCCCACACTGAAGCTTTCTTT; CDR3aa: CASNPSWAHTEAFF
d_gene: TRBD1; abundance: NA; j_gene: TRBJ2-5; v_gene: TRBV14; CDR3nt: TGTGCCAGCAGCCAATGGGTCGGACAGGGGGAGACCCAGTACTTC; CDR3aa: CASSQWVGQGETQYF
d_gene: TRBD1; abundance: NA; j_gene: TRBJ2-5; v_gene: TRBV11-3; CDR3nt: TGTGCCAGCAGCTTAAGTGGTATGAACCGGGACAGGTACTTC; CDR3aa: CASSLSGMNRDRYF
d_gene: TRBD2; abundance: NA; j_gene: TRBJ2-7; v_gene: TRBV5-1; CDR3nt: TGCGCCAGCAGCTTGGGTTTACGAGCGGGATTTTTGTCGTACGAGCAGTACTTC; CDR3aa: CASSLGLRAGFLSYEQYF
d_gene: NA; abundance: NA; j_gene: TRBJ2-3; v_gene: TRBV23-1; CDR3nt: TGCGCCAGCAGTCAGGGGGCAAGGGCAGATACGCAGTATTTT; CDR3aa: CASSQGARADTQYF
d_gene: NA; abundance: once; j_gene: TRBJ1-2; v_gene: TRBV6-6; CDR3nt: TGTGCCAGCAGTGGGTTATGGGATTATGGCTACACCTTC; CDR3aa: CASSGLWDYGYTF
d_gene: TRBD2; abundance: NA; j_gene: TRBJ2-3; v_gene: TRBV6-1; CDR3nt: TGTGCCAGCAGTGCCAGACTAGCGGGTACTAGCACAGATACGCAGTATTTT; CDR3aa: CASSARLAGTSTDTQYF
d_gene: NA; abundance: NA; j_gene: TRBJ2-3; v_gene: TRBV5-4; CDR3nt: TGTGCCAGCAGCGGACTCGACAGGACTGTCACAGATACGCAGTATTTT; CDR3aa: CASSGLDRTVTDTQYF
d_gene: NA; abundance: NA; j_gene: TRBJ1-1; v_gene: TRBV6-1; CDR3nt: TGTGCCAGCAGTGCCAGAGAGAACACTGAAGCTTTCTTT; CDR3aa: CASSARENTEAFF
d_gene: NA; abundance: NA; j_gene: TRBJ1-1; v_gene: TRBV18; CDR3nt: TGTGCCAGCTCACCCGGACAGAACACTGAAGCTTTCTTT; CDR3aa: CASSPGQNTEAFF
d_gene: NA; abundance: NA; j_gene: TRBJ1-5; v_gene: TRBV19; CDR3nt: TGTGCCAGTAGTATACAGGGGTTCAATCAGCCCCAGCATTTT; CDR3aa: CASSIQGFNQPQHF
d_gene: TRBD1; abundance: NA; j_gene: TRBJ2-7; v_gene: TRBV11-3; CDR3nt: TGTGCCAGCAGCGCCCGGACAGGGCCCGAGCAGTACTTC; CDR3aa: CASSARTGPEQYF
d_gene: TRBD2; abundance: NA; j_gene: TRBJ2-3; v_gene: TRBV7-6; CDR3nt: TGTGCCAGCAGCTCCGAACTAGCGGGAGACTCTACAGATACGCAGTATTTT; CDR3aa: CASSSELAGDSTDTQYF
d_gene: NA; abundance: NA; j_gene: TRBJ2-7; v_gene: TRBV5-1; CDR3nt: TGCGCCAGCGCCCCGGGAACCCCCTACGAGCAGTACTTC; CDR3aa: CASAPGTPYEQYF
d_gene: NA; abundance: NA; j_gene: TRBJ1-1; v_gene: TRBV9; CDR3nt: TGTGCCAGCAGCCTGTATATGGCCACTGAAGCTTTCTTT; CDR3aa: CASSLYMATEAFF
d_gene: NA; abundance: NA; j_gene: TRBJ1-1; v_gene: TRBV19; CDR3nt: TGTGCCAGTAGTATAGAGAACACTGAAGCTTTCTTT; CDR3aa: CASSIENTEAFF
d_gene: NA; abundance: NA; j_gene: TRBJ1-1; v_gene: TRBV18; CDR3nt: TGTGCCAGCTCACCACTCCTGGCAGGCTCCGGCGGCACTGAAGCTTTCTTT; CDR3aa: CASSPLLAGSGGTEAFF
d_gene: NA; abundance: NA; j_gene: TRBJ2-7; v_gene: TRBV28; CDR3nt: TGTGCCAGCAGTTTAAGCGTTACCTACGAGCAGTACTTC; CDR3aa: CASSLSVTYEQYF
d_gene: NA; abundance: NA; j_gene: TRBJ1-3; v_gene: TRBV6-6; CDR3nt: TGTGCCAGCAGTTGGACTGGAAACACCATATATTTT; CDR3aa: CASSWTGNTIYF